The 9 T cell receptor beta chains in this list originate from one sample, sequenced in a study of control samples from healthy donors and cancer patients. Produced via immunoSEQ multiplex PCR; TCRdb's table is partial and in-frame only. The sample has about 140,000 clones, around 85% seen once. The source material was blood. Every receptor here comes from a woman in her twenties or thirties in good health.

This clone was seen a single time. V gene TRBV28 combines with J gene TRBJ1-3; D ambiguous. The CDR3 length is 15 residues. Per the germline V gene, CDR1 is MDHEN and CDR2 is SYDVKM. The V gene lost 1 base and the J gene lost 2 bases, with 9 bases spanning the gap. The CDR3 DNA is TGTGCCAGCAGTTTATCGCGCACCACTGGAAACACCATATATTTT. This codes for CASSLSRTTGNTIYF.

The chain links TRBV28 to TRBJ2-7; TRBD2 agrees at 7 bases. J gave up 3 bases and V 6 bases, and 2 bases lay outside the gene matches. The V gene's germline CDR1 is MDHEN and CDR2 SYDVKM. This CDR3 is built from 12 residues. The CDR3 region has the DNA TGTGCCAGCAGGGCTAGCGGCTACGAGCAGTACTTC. This translates into CASRASGYEQYF.

Concerning this clone: This specimen includes other DNA sequences encoding the same CDR3. J is TRBJ1-2 and V is TRBV28; tentatively, D is TRBD1 (6 bases). Germline assignment: CDR1 MDHEN and CDR2 SYDVKM. The CDR3 loop spans 13 amino acids. Deletions cut 0 bases from V and 4 bases from J, with 6 bases between. The CDR3 bases are TGTGCCAGCAGTTTATGGGGGGCCTATGGCTACACCTTC. Translating it yields CASSLWGAYGYTF.

CDR3 loop: CASSSSDTQYF. DNA of the CDR3: TGTGCCAGCAGTAGCTCAGATACGCAGTATTTT. This chain joins TRBV6-5 and TRBJ2-3; no definite D call. Between the trimmed V and J ends, which lost 5 bases and 4 bases, there was a span of 4 bases. The germline gives CDR1 MNHEY, CDR2 SVGAGI. The CDR3 length is 11 residues.

This clone was found a few times. The gene calls are TRBV5-1 and TRBJ2-2; D uncertain. CDR3 length equals 16 residues. Germline V gives CDR1 SGHRS, CDR2 YFSETQ. Trimming took 0 bases from V and 4 from J, leaving 13 bases between them. In DNA form, the CDR3 reads TGCGCCAGCAGCTTGGATGTGGCGTCGAGCACCGGGGAGCTGTTTTTT. Translated: CASSLDVASSTGELFF.

The genes are TRBV2 and TRBJ2-7; possible D gene TRBD2, 6 bases. V lost 1 base, J lost 6 bases, and 16 bases lay in between. The CDR3 consists of 15 residues. In germline, CDR1 is SNHLY, CDR2 FYNNEI. The CDR3 reads CASSEERARVREQYF. In nucleotides, the CDR3 is TGTGCCAGCAGTGAAGAGCGGGCTCGCGTTCGCGAGCAGTACTTC.

This chain uses TRBV11-2 with TRBJ1-1, with D possibly matching TRBD1 (6 bases). V was trimmed by 8 bases and J by 1 base, leaving 17 bases between them. Germline V gives CDR1 SGHAT, CDR2 FQNNGV. This CDR3 comprises 15 residues. The CDR3 is CASLPTQGKNTEAFF. Written as DNA, the CDR3 is TGTGCCAGCCTGCCCACCCAGGGGAAGAACACTGAAGCTTTCTTT.

This clone has only one observation. The chain links TRBV6-1 to TRBJ2-2; D unresolved. The CDR3 is 16 residues long. The germline V gene encodes CDR1 MNHNS and CDR2 SASEGT. V lost 4 bases and J lost 1, with 13 bases in between. The CDR3 DNA sequence: TGTGCCAGCAGTGCCCATACCAACAAGAACACCGGGGAGCTGTTTTTT. This codes for CASSAHTNKNTGELFF.

J is TRBJ1-3 and V is TRBV19, with 7 bases lining up with TRBD1. CDR1 is LNHDA and CDR2 is SQIVND in the germline V gene (reference sequence). Trimming cost V 6 bases and J 2 bases; bases outside gene matches: 4. The CDR3 contains 14 residues. The CDR3 region is CASSSQGAGNTIYF. The CDR3 DNA reads as TGTGCCAGTAGCTCTCAGGGGGCTGGAAACACCATATATTTT. Combining the CDR3 with reference TRBV19 and TRBJ1-3 gives the whole variable domain DGGITQSPKYLFRKEGQNVTLSCEQNLNHDAMYWYRQDPGQGLRLIYYSQIVNDFQKGDIAEGYSVSREKKESFPLTVTSAQKNPTAFYLCASSSQGAGNTIYFGEGSWLTVV.